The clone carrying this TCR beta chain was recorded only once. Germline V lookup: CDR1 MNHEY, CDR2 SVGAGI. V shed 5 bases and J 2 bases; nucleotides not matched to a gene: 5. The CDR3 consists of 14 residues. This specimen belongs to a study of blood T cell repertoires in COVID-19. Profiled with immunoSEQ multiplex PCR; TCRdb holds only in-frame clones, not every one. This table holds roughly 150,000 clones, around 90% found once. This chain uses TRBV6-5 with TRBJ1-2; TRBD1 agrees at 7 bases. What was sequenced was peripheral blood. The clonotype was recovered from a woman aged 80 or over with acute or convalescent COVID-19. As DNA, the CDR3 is TGTGCCAGCAGTCGGGACAGTAGGAACTATGGCTACACCTTC. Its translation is CASSRDSRNYGYTF.